This T cell receptor (beta chain) stems from a study of shared clonotypes between healthy human individuals. Nashville, Tennessee was home to all donors, each a Caucasian adult. The authors ran the assay at deep level. In the authors' workflow: Filtering differed, since immunoSEQ gave only junction sequences and no quality scores. Only in-frame clones appear in the TCRdb table, and some are missing; sequencing was by immunoSEQ multiplex PCR. V, J and clone size were drawn from that table, and D and trimming were deduced from the DNA. The repertoire holds around 480,000 clones, 60% to 80% seen once, with about an eighth in the top ten. The material sequenced was PBMCs. This clonotype was obtained from a woman in her forties in good health. Some clones in this sample may be carry-over from other donors' samples.

CDR3 sequence reads: CSDPYSYNEQFF. CDR3 nucleotides: TGCAGCGACCCATACTCCTACAATGAGCAGTTCTTC. V is TRBV29-1 and J is TRBJ2-1; no clear D gene. Germline values: CDR1 SQVTM, CDR2 ANQGSEA. The CDR3 length is 12 residues. Trimming shortened V by 7 bases and J by 0 bases, and 7 bases separated the two germline ends.